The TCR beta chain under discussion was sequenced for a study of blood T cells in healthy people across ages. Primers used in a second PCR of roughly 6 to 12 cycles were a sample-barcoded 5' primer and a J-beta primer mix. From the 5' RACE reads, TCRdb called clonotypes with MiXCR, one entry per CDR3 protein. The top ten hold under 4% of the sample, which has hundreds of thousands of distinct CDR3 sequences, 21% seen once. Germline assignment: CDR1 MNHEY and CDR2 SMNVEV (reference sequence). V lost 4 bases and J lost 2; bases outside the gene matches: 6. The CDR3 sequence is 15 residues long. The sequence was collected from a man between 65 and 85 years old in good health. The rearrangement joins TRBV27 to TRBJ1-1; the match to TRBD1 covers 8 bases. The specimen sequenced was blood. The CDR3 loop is CASSWTGSRNTEAFF. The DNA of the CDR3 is TGTGCCAGCAGTTGGACAGGGAGTAGAAACACTGAAGCTTTCTTT.